This entry is about one TCR beta chain. The CDR3 has 16 amino acids. Germline V gives CDR1 SEHNR, CDR2 FQNEAQ (reference sequence). Unmatched junction bases numbered 6, after V lost 5 bases and J lost 4 bases. The data stem from a study of control samples from healthy donors and cancer patients. Repertoires were generated with immunoSEQ multiplex PCR, while TCRdb's copy carries only in-frame clones and drops some. This table has 110,000 or so clones, approximately 80% appearing once. This receptor was identified in a young man in good health. Sequencing was performed on blood. V and J are TRBV7-9 and TRBJ1-6; 9 positions agree with TRBD1. CDR3 in amino acids: CASSAGQGFYNSPLHF. The CDR3 DNA is TGTGCCAGCAGCGCGGGACAGGGATTTTATAATTCACCCCTCCACTTT.